A selection of T cell receptor beta chains follows, all from one sample in a study of blood T cells in healthy people across ages. Via MiXCR, TCRdb re-called the 5' RACE reads, giving one row per CDR3 protein. The sample yields approximately 1,700,000 distinct CDR3 sequences, roughly 43% seen once. Sequenced: blood. The receptors were gathered from a human donor in good health. Each CDR3 is given with its conserved first and last residue. The D gene is left open where the match is weak. Only some rows state a clone size, as once, few, many or a class for expanded clones.

>TRBV20-1|-|TRBJ2-4|-
CSAWDSLAKDIQYF
TGCAGTGCCTGGGACTCGCTAGCCAAAGACATTCAGTACTTC
>TRBV4-2|-|TRBJ2-1|many
CASSQGGANNEQFF
TGTGCCAGCAGCCAAGGGGGCGCGAACAATGAGCAGTTCTTC
>TRBV6-5|TRBD2|TRBJ2-7|few
CASSTQRGTSYEQYF
TGTGCCAGCAGTACCCAGCGGGGGACTTCCTATGAGCAGTACTTC
>TRBV20-1|TRBD2|TRBJ2-1|-
CSAEEGGGASYNEQFF
TGCAGTGCTGAGGAGGGCGGGGGGGCCTCCTACAATGAGCAGTTCTTC
>TRBV7-2|TRBD2|TRBJ2-3|few
CASSFALAGVRDTQYF
TGTGCCAGCAGCTTTGCTCTAGCGGGGGTTAGGGATACGCAGTATTTT
>TRBV10-3|-|TRBJ2-1|-
CAIRDQVMYNEQFF
TGTGCCATCAGGGACCAGGTCATGTACAATGAGCAGTTCTTC
>TRBV5-1|-|TRBJ2-1|-
CANRLRTVNEQFF
TGCGCCAACAGACTTCGGACGGTTAATGAGCAGTTCTTC
>TRBV15|-|TRBJ2-6|-
CATSTRGANVLTF
TGTGCCACCAGCACCAGAGGGGCCAACGTCCTGACTTTC
>TRBV7-2|-|TRBJ1-2|-
CASSLARAEGFYGYTF
TGTGCCAGCAGCTTAGCGAGGGCAGAAGGTTTCTATGGCTACACCTTC
>TRBV20-1|-|TRBJ2-5|few
CSARDASPGLVETQYF
TGCAGTGCTAGAGATGCCTCCCCGGGTCTTGTGGAGACCCAGTACTTC
>TRBV28|TRBD1|TRBJ2-1|-
CASRSRGRGSYNEQFF
TGTGCCAGCAGGTCCAGGGGGCGCGGCTCCTACAATGAGCAGTTCTTC
>TRBV12-3/TRBV12-4|-|TRBJ1-4|few
CASSPGLGTNEKLFF
TGTGCCAGCAGTCCAGGGCTAGGGACTAATGAAAAACTGTTTTTT
>TRBV7-2|TRBD1|TRBJ1-2|-
CASSTTGTVASNYGYTF
TGTGCCAGCAGTACTACCGGGACAGTAGCCTCTAACTATGGCTACACCTTC
>TRBV18|-|TRBJ1-2|-
CASSPATESLYGCTF
TGTGCCAGCTCACCAGCGACAGAGTCCCTCTATGGCTGCACCTTC
>TRBV7-6|TRBD1|TRBJ2-7|-
CASSLYDRDSTYEQYF
TGTGCCAGCAGCTTATACGACAGGGACAGCACCTACGAGCAGTACTTC
>TRBV7-9|-|TRBJ1-3|-
CASNLGTGSGNTIYF
TGTGCCAGCAACCTGGGGACGGGCTCTGGAAACACCATATATTTT
>TRBV29-1|-|TRBJ2-3|few
CSATDTQYF
TGCAGCGCTACAGATACGCAGTATTTT
>TRBV24-1|-|TRBJ2-5|-
CATSDAFGSDETQYF
TGTGCCACCAGTGATGCCTTTGGATCCGATGAGACCCAGTACTTC
>TRBV11-2|-|TRBJ2-1|few
CASSPSQVSGEQFF
TGTGCCAGCAGCCCTTCACAGGTCTCAGGCGAGCAGTTCTTC
>TRBV6-6|TRBD1|TRBJ2-1|-
CASSQGAGRYNEQFF
TGTGCCAGCAGTCAGGGGGCGGGACGATACAATGAGCAGTTCTTC
>TRBV5-1|-|TRBJ2-7|-
CASSLMAGDEQYF
TGCGCCAGCAGCTTGATGGCAGGGGATGAGCAGTACTTC
>TRBV7-9|TRBD2|TRBJ2-1|-
CASSLAGVVAGYNEQFF
TGTGCCAGCAGCTTAGCGGGGGTAGTAGCGGGGTACAATGAGCAGTTCTTC
>TRBV11-2|-|TRBJ1-4|-
CASRNPGPNEKLFF
TGTGCCAGCAGGAATCCGGGCCCAAATGAAAAACTGTTTTTT
>TRBV7-9|TRBD1|TRBJ2-5|-
CASRIQGAGETQYF
TGTGCCAGCAGGATACAGGGGGCGGGTGAGACCCAGTACTTC
>TRBV29-1|TRBD1|TRBJ2-3|-
CSVGVVGTGTDTQYF
TGCAGCGTTGGGGTTGTTGGGACAGGGACAGATACGCAGTATTTT
>TRBV5-1|-|TRBJ2-5|few
CASSLVGGGIQETQYF
TGCGCCAGCAGCTTGGTTGGTGGCGGGATCCAAGAGACCCAGTACTTC
>TRBV5-1|TRBD2|TRBJ2-1|-
CASSPGGGGAWYNEQFF
TGCGCCAGCAGCCCGGGGGGCGGGGGGGCCTGGTACAATGAGCAGTTCTTC
>TRBV7-2|-|TRBJ2-4|-
CASSLRSKGGILAKNIQYF
TGTGCCAGCAGCTTACGGTCCAAAGGCGGGATACTAGCCAAAAACATTCAGTACTTC
>TRBV29-1|-|TRBJ1-5|-
CSVTWDGTELQHF
TGCAGCGTTACTTGGGACGGAACTGAGCTGCAGCATTTT
>TRBV19|TRBD1|TRBJ2-3|-
CASIQPGQKADTQYF
TGTGCCAGTATACAACCGGGACAGAAAGCAGATACGCAGTATTTT
>TRBV12-3/TRBV12-4|TRBD2|TRBJ2-3|-
CASRAGAYTDTQYF
TGTGCCAGCAGAGCGGGGGCCTACACAGATACGCAGTATTTT
>TRBV12-3/TRBV12-4|-|TRBJ1-5|many
CASSLGWDQPQHF
TGTGCCAGCAGCTTAGGGTGGGATCAGCCCCAGCATTTT
>TRBV29-1|-|TRBJ2-5|-
CGTHEPGETQYF
TGCGGGACCCATGAGCCGGGGGAGACCCAGTACTTC
>TRBV7-2|-|TRBJ1-2|few
CASSLGSGTYYYGYTF
TGTGCCAGCAGCTTAGGAAGTGGGACATACTACTATGGCTACACCTTC
>TRBV28|-|TRBJ1-2|few
CASSFQDRPIGYTF
TGTGCCAGCAGTTTTCAAGACAGGCCGATCGGCTACACCTTC
>TRBV6-6|-|TRBJ1-4|few
CATGRRNEKLFF
TGTGCCACCGGACGGAGGAATGAAAAACTGTTTTTT
>TRBV10-3|-|TRBJ1-2|-
CAINAAGEDGRYTF
TGTGCCATCAATGCAGCCGGTGAGGACGGGCGCTACACCTTC
>TRBV5-4|-|TRBJ2-6|once
CASSMDYSGANVRTF
TGTGCCAGCAGCATGGATTACTCTGGGGCCAACGTCCGGACTTTC
>TRBV12-3/TRBV12-4|-|TRBJ2-1|-
CTSGPGASYNEQFF
TGTACCAGCGGACCAGGGGCTTCCTACAATGAGCAGTTCTTC
>TRBV28|TRBD1|TRBJ1-1|once
CASSHNRGDREGAFF
TGTGCCAGCAGTCATAACAGGGGGGACAGGGAAGGAGCTTTCTTT
>TRBV5-5|-|TRBJ1-1|once
CASSRSGTPHTEAFF
TGTGCCAGCAGCCGCAGCGGGACACCTCACACTGAAGCTTTCTTT
>TRBV2|TRBD1|TRBJ2-7|-
CASEFDRAYEQYF
TGTGCCAGCGAGTTTGACAGGGCCTACGAGCAGTACTTC
>TRBV24-1|-|TRBJ2-7|few
CATSEADGGYEQYF
TGTGCCACCAGTGAGGCGGACGGAGGGTACGAGCAGTACTTC
>TRBV20-1|-|TRBJ2-3|-
CSAREDYDDTDTQYF
TGCAGTGCCCGAGAGGACTACGACGACACAGATACGCAGTATTTT